This T cell receptor (beta chain) came from a study of blood T cell repertoires in COVID-19. The authors' processing: It was from reference gene primer amplification that nucleated cell counts were estimated. Sequenced by immunoSEQ multiplex PCR; TCRdb stores in-frame clones only, minus some. V, J and clone size are taken as reported in that table, and D and trimming were inferred from the DNA itself. The sample lists about 97,000 clones, around nine tenths seen once, with 1.5% to 2% in the top ten. V was pared by 5 bases and J by 4 bases, with 21 bases between. The CDR3 is 17 residues long. Germline CDR1 SEHNR, CDR2 FQNEAQ (reference sequence).

This sequence joins TRBV7-9 and TRBJ1-3, with D possibly TRBD1 on 5 matching bases. The sequence came from a man in his sixties with acute or convalescent COVID-19. The sequenced material came from peripheral blood. The CDR3 DNA reads TGTGCCAGCAGCCGAATCCCTGTCGGGGGAACAGGAAACACCATATATTTT. Protein product: CASSRIPVGGTGNTIYF.